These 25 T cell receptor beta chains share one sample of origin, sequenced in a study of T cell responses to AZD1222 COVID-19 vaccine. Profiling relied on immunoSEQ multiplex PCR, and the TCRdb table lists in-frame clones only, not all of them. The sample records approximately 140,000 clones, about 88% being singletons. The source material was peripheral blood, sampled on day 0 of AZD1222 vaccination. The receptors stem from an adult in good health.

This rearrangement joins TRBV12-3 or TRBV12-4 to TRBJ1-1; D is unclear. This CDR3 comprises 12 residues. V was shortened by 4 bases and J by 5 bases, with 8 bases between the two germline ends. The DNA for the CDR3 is TGTGCCAGCAGTTACGAGAGGACTGAAGCTTTCTTT. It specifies CASSYERTEAFF.

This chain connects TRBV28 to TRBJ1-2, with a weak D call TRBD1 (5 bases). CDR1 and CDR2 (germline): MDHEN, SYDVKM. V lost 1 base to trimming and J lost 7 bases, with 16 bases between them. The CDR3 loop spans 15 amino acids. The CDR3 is CASSLSQPWQGGYTF. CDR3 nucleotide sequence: TGTGCCAGCAGTTTATCCCAACCATGGCAGGGTGGCTACACCTTC.

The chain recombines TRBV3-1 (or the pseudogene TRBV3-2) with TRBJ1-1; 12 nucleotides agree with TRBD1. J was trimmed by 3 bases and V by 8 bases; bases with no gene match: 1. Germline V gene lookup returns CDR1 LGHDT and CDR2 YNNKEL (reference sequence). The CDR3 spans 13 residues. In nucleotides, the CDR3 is TGTGCCAGCGGGACAGGGGGCTACACTGAAGCTTTCTTT. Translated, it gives CASGTGGYTEAFF.

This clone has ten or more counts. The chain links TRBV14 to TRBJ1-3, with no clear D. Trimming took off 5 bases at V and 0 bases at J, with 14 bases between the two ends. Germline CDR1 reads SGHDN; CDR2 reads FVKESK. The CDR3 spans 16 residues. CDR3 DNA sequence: TGTGCCAGCAGCTATCTGAGGGTGTCCTCTGGAAACACCATATATTTT. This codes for CASSYLRVSSGNTIYF.

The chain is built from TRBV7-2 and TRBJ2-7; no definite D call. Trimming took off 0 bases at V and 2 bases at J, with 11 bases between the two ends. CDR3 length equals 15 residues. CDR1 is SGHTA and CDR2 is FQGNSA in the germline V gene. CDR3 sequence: CASSLATPGTYEQYF. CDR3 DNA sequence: TGTGCCAGCAGCTTAGCCACCCCCGGCACCTACGAGCAGTACTTC. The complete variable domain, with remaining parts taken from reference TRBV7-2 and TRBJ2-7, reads GAGVSQSPSNKVTEKGKDVELRCDPISGHTALYWYRQSLGQGLEFLIYFQGNSAPDKSGLPSDRFSAERTGGSVSTLTIQRTQQEDSAVYLCASSLATPGTYEQYFGPGTRLTVT.

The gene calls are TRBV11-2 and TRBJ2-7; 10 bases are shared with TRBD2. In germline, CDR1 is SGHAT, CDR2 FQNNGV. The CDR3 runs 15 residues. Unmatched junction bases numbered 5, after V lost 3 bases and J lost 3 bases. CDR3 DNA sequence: TGTGCCAGCAGCTTGCGGACTAGCGGTCTCTACGAGCAGTACTTC. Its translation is CASSLRTSGLYEQYF.

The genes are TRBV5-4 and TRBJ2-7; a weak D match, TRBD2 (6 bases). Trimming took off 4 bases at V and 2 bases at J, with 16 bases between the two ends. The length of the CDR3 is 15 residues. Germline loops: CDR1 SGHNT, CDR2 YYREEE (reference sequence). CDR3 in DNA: TGTGCCAGCAGCCGAGGGACTGGGGAGGCCTACGAGCAGTACTTC. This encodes CASSRGTGEAYEQYF.

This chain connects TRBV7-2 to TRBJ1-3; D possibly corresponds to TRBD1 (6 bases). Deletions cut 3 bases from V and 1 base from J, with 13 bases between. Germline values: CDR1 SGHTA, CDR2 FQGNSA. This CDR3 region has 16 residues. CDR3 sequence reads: CASSFGGAGSGNTIYF. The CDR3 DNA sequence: TGTGCCAGCAGCTTCGGGGGGGCAGGTTCTGGAAACACCATATATTTT. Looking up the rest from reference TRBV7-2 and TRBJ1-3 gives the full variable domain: GAGVSQSPSNKVTEKGKDVELRCDPISGHTALYWYRQSLGQGLEFLIYFQGNSAPDKSGLPSDRFSAERTGGSVSTLTIQRTQQEDSAVYLCASSFGGAGSGNTIYFGEGSWLTVV.

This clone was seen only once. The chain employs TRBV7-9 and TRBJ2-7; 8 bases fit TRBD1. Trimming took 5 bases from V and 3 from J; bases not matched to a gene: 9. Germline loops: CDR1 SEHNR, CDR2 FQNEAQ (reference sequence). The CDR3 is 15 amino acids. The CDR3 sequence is CASSQDRESYYEQYF. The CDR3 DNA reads TGTGCCAGCAGCCAGGACAGGGAGTCTTACTACGAGCAGTACTTC.

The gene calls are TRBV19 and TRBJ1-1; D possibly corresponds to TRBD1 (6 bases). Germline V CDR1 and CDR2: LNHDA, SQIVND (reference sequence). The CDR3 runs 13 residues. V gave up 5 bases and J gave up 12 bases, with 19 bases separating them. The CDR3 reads CASSSDRGLRTFF. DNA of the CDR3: TGTGCCAGTAGTTCGGACCGGGGGCTTCGGACTTTCTTT.

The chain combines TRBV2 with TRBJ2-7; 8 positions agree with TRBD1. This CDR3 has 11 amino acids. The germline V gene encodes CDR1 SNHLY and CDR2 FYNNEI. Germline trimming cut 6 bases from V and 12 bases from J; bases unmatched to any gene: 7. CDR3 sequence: CASSLGQVWYF. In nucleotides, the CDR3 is TGTGCCAGCAGCCTGGGACAGGTTTGGTACTTC.

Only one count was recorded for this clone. The CDR3 bases are TGTGCCAGCAGCCAAGATCTGGGACTAGCGCCACCCTACGAGCAGTACTTC. Protein product: CASSQDLGLAPPYEQYF. The chain is built from TRBV3-1 (or the pseudogene TRBV3-2) and TRBJ2-7; 10 bases are shared with TRBD2. Germline assignment: CDR1 LGHDT and CDR2 YNNKEL (reference sequence). CDR3 length: 17 residues. V lost 0 bases and J lost 2; bases outside the gene matches: 7.

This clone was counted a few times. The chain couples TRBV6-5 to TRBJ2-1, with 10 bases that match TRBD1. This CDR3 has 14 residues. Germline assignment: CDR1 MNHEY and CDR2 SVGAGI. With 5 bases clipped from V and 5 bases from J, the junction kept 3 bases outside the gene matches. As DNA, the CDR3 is TGTGCCAGCAGTAGGGGACAGGGGAACAATGAGCAGTTCTTC. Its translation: CASSRGQGNNEQFF.

CDR3 sequence: CASTNHVGGTQYF. The CDR3 coding sequence is TGTGCCAGCACCAATCATGTGGGGGGGACCCAGTACTTC. The chain joins TRBV12-3 or TRBV12-4 to TRBJ2-5, with D possibly TRBD2 on 6 matching bases. Trimming took off 7 bases at V and 7 bases at J, with 16 bases between the two ends. This CDR3 contains 13 residues.

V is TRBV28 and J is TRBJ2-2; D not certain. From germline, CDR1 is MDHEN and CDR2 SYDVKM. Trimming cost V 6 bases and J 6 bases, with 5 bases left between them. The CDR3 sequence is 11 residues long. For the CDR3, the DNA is TGTGCCAGCAGCGAGCCCGGGGAGCTGTTTTTT. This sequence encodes CASSEPGELFF.

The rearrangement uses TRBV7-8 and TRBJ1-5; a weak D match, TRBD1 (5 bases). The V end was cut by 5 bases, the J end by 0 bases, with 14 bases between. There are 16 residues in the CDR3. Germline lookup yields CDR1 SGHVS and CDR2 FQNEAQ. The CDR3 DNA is TGTGCCAGCAGCACGAGGGGATTAGATAGCAATCAGCCCCAGCATTTT. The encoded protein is CASSTRGLDSNQPQHF.

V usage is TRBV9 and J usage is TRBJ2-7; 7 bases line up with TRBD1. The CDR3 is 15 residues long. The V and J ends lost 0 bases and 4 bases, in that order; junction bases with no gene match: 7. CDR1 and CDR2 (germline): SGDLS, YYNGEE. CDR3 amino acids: CASSVGQGVEYEQYF. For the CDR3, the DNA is TGTGCCAGCAGCGTAGGACAGGGCGTAGAATACGAGCAGTACTTC.

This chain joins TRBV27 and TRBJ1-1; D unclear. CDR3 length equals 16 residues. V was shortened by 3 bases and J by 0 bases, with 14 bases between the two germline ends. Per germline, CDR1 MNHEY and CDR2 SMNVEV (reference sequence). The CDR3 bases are TGTGCCAGCAGTTTTTCTTCTGGCTTCTTGAACACTGAAGCTTTCTTT. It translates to CASSFSSGFLNTEAFF.

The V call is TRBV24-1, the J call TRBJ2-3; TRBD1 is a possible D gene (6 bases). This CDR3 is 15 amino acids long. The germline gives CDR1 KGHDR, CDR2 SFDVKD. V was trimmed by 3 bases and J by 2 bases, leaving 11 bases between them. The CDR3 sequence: CATSDPGQITDTQYF. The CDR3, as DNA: TGTGCCACCAGTGATCCTGGACAGATCACAGATACGCAGTATTTT.

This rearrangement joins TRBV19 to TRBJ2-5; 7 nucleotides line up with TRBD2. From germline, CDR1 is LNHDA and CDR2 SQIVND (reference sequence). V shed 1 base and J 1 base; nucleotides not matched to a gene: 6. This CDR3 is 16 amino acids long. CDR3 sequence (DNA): TGTGCCAGTAGTATAGCGTCTAGCGGCCCCCAAGAGACCCAGTACTTC. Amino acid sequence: CASSIASSGPQETQYF.

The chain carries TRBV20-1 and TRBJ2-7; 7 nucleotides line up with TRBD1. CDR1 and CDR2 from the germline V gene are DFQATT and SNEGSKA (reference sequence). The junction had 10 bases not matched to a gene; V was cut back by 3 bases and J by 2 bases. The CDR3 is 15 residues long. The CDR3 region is CSASLRGRNPYEQYF. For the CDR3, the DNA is TGCAGTGCTAGTCTCAGGGGGAGAAACCCCTACGAGCAGTACTTC.

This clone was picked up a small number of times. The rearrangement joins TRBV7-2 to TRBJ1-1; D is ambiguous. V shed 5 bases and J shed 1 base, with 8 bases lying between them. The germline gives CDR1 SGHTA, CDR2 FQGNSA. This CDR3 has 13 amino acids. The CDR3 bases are TGTGCCAGCAGCCGAACTTCGAACACTGAAGCTTTCTTT. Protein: CASSRTSNTEAFF.

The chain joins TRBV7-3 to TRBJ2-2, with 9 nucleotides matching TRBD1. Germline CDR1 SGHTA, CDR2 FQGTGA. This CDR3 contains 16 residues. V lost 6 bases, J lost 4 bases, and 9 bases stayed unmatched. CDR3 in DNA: TGTGCCAGCAGTTATCGAGGGGACAGGGTCACCGGGGAGCTGTTTTTT. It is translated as CASSYRGDRVTGELFF.

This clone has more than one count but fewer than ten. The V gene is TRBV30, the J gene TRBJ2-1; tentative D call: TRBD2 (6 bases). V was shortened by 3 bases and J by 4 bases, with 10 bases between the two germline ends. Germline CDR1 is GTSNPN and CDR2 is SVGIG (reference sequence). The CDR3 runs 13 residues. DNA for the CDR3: TGTGCCTGGAGCACGACTAGTTACAATGAGCAGTTCTTC. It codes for CAWSTTSYNEQFF.

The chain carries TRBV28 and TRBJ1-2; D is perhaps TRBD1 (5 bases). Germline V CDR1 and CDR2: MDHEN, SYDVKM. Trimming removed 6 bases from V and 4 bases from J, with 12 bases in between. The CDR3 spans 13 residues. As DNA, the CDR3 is TGTGCCAGCAGCGGAACAGGTGTCTATGGCTACACCTTC. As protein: CASSGTGVYGYTF.